The 2 T cell receptor beta chains in this list originate from one sample, sequenced in a study of blood T cell repertoires in COVID-19. Assay used: immunoSEQ multiplex PCR; TCRdb lists only in-frame clones, some missing. This sample yields about 230,000 clones, of which about 83% are seen a single time; around 1.3% belongs to the top ten. Sequencing was done on a sample of peripheral blood. The origin of the receptors is a woman under 40 with COVID-19, enrolled during active disease.

J is TRBJ2-3 and V is TRBV5-1; D is undetermined. Looked up from germline, CDR1 is SGHRS and CDR2 is YFSETQ. The CDR3 extends over 13 amino acids. Deletions cut 2 bases from V and 2 bases from J, with 6 bases between. CDR3 nucleotides: TGCGCCAGCAGCTTTATGTCCACAGATACGCAGTATTTT. It yields the protein CASSFMSTDTQYF.

The rearrangement uses TRBV5-1 and TRBJ2-7, with 13 bases that match TRBD2. CDR3 length equals 17 residues. The germline V gene has CDR1 SGHRS and CDR2 YFSETQ. Germline trimming cut 4 bases from V and 5 bases from J; bases unmatched to any gene: 12. CDR3 nucleotide sequence: TGCGCCAGCAGCATCGGGGGGACTAGCGGGGTTGGGGACGAGCAGTACTTC. Protein: CASSIGGTSGVGDEQYF.